The source of this T cell receptor (beta chain) is a study of metastatic and nonmetastatic thyroid tumors. Study-wide context: Blood and tumor or nodule tissue repertoires from malignant and benign thyroid patients were compared.

Among the patients, none had received any treatment before thyroid surgery. V lost 2 bases and J lost 0; bases outside the gene matches: 12. The CDR3 totals 18 residues. The germline V gene encodes CDR1 GTSNPN and CDR2 SVGIG (reference sequence). Sample share makes this clone medium-sized. Its cognate antigen is unknown. Study results and limitations: When malignant thyroid tumors were compared with benign nodules, TCR beta diversity was reportedly significantly higher in the malignant tumors. This held in both blood and tumor samples.

Study processing details: A classifier for distant metastasis in papillary thyroid cancer was constructed using CDR3 differences observed across clinicopathological groups. Through MiXCR, TCRdb re-clonotyped the PCR reads. TCRdb's processing, not the study's, gives the V and J calls here. This table has 8,500 to 13,000 clones, 25% to 35% appearing once. The receptor comes from a male donor with papillary thyroid cancer or a benign thyroid nodule (not recorded which). Some clones in this sample may be carry-over from other donors' samples. This chain uses TRBV30 with TRBJ2-3; 9 bases agree with TRBD2. Sequencing was done on a sample of tumor tissue. This chain's CDR3 is CAWSPLGGGRGSTDTQYF. In DNA form, the CDR3 reads TGTGCCTGGAGTCCCTTGGGGGGCGGGAGGGGAAGCACAGATACGCAGTATTTT.